These T cell receptor beta chains were read from a single sample in a study of T cells expressing NK-cell markers. TCRdb reprocessed the 5' RACE reads and stores each CDR3 protein as one record, lacking DNA. Its table lists some 600,000 distinct CDR3 sequences. What was sequenced was blood T cells: a sorted CD56 or NKG2C T cell subset, CD4+ or CD8+ T cells, or bulk PBMC T cells (not recorded which). The receptors shown here come from a young man in good health. The CDR3 runs from the conserved cysteine through the conserved F or W.

V gene,CDR3 length,J gene,CDR3 protein
TRBV12-3/TRBV12-4,13,TRBJ1-5,CASARQGDQPQHF
TRBV20-1,15,TRBJ2-2,CSAPLTGMNTGELFF
TRBV12-3/TRBV12-4,13,TRBJ1-3,CAGRVISGNTIYF
TRBV6-2/TRBV6-3,15,TRBJ2-1,CASSAAFLVRNEQFF
TRBV6-5,11,TRBJ2-7,CASSWSDEQYF
TRBV18,15,TRBJ1-2,CASSPEGQGNYGYTF
TRBV5-5,13,TRBJ2-1,CASSLYTYNEQFF
TRBV9,15,TRBJ1-1,CASSVGGQVMTEAFF
TRBV4-1,15,TRBJ2-7,CASSHPRGLSSEQYF
TRBV12-3/TRBV12-4,15,TRBJ1-5,CASSALGQGNQPQHF
TRBV18,15,TRBJ2-7,CASTRLSGQSGEQYF
TRBV20-1,14,TRBJ2-2,CSALDSSVTGELFF
TRBV15,16,TRBJ2-7,CATSRVSLLPSYEQYF
TRBV20-1,14,TRBJ2-3,CSAVLAGNTDTQYF
TRBV12-3/TRBV12-4,14,TRBJ1-4,CASKGPAPNEKLFF
TRBV12-3/TRBV12-4,15,TRBJ2-3,CASSFGGTSTDTQYF
TRBV18,14,TRBJ1-3,CASSPSGTGNTIYF
TRBV24-1,15,TRBJ1-5,CATSDIQDDHQPQHF
TRBV11-1,19,TRBJ2-1,CASILGPRIAGVSYNEQFF
TRBV29-1,13,TRBJ2-7,CSVVATPPHEQYF
TRBV10-3,15,TRBJ2-1,CAISGAAGVSNEQFF
TRBV7-9,15,TRBJ1-6,CASSLEGQLNSPLHF
TRBV6-5,13,TRBJ2-4,CASSLNGQGARYF
TRBV5-1,15,TRBJ2-2,CASSFSGRVNGELFF
TRBV24-1,16,TRBJ1-2,CATSDHQGAQGYGYTF
TRBV5-1,15,TRBJ2-3,CASSLDGKSTDTQYF
TRBV21-1,15,TRBJ2-3,CASKRWRGNTDTQYF
TRBV20-1,12,TRBJ1-1,CSAQIINTEAFF
TRBV11-2,13,TRBJ2-1,CASSSREVYEQFF
TRBV7-9,14,TRBJ2-1,CAIHSGNSYNEQFF
TRBV12-3/TRBV12-4,14,TRBJ1-2,CASIKDSGNYGYTF
TRBV12-3/TRBV12-4,15,TRBJ2-3,CASSPLGGIEDTQYF
TRBV12-3/TRBV12-4,15,TRBJ1-3,CASTHGASSGNTIYF
TRBV5-5,13,TRBJ2-1,CATGTSVANEQFF
TRBV5-1,15,TRBJ2-1,CASSLGGSEYNEQFF
TRBV5-1,15,TRBJ2-3,CASSLVSQLTDTQYF
TRBV6-2/TRBV6-3,14,TRBJ2-7,CASRNSRPFYEQYF
TRBV4-2,18,TRBJ2-1,CASSPGGARDGAYNEQFF
TRBV12-3/TRBV12-4,14,TRBJ2-3,CASSPARVIDTQYF
TRBV4-1,13,TRBJ1-5,CASSHGVEQPQHF
TRBV12-3/TRBV12-4,15,TRBJ1-4,CASRPDRGGNEKLFF
TRBV6-2/TRBV6-3,13,TRBJ2-1,CASSYLLENEQFF
TRBV7-2,16,TRBJ2-1,CASSRRRVGKYNEQFF
TRBV27,13,TRBJ2-5,CASSPSSLETQYF
TRBV12-3/TRBV12-4,14,TRBJ1-5,CASSLAYSNQPQHF
TRBV20-1,14,TRBJ2-1,CSARSGSGNNEQFF
TRBV28,15,TRBJ2-5,CASSPRVSGGETQYF
TRBV11-1,18,TRBJ2-1,CASSQDRGGGLSYNEQFF
TRBV19,14,TRBJ2-2,CASSIAIRAGELFF
TRBV10-3,13,TRBJ1-1,CAIKAELNTEAFF
TRBV1,13,TRBJ1-1,CTSRRVANTEAFF
TRBV27,18,TRBJ2-1,CASNTFGGGLLTHNEQFF
TRBV24-1,12,TRBJ1-1,CATSDPTGVSFF
TRBV14,14,TRBJ2-2,CASSLAGVTRELFF
TRBV19,15,TRBJ1-5,CASSADTNSNQPQHF
TRBV5-5,15,TRBJ2-5,CASSLVTSGSKTQYF
TRBV24-1,15,TRBJ2-1,CATSDPDVDRNEQFF
TRBV4-2,15,TRBJ1-2,CASSQDRGPREGYTF
TRBV6-2/TRBV6-3,15,TRBJ2-3,CAIREPGLAADTQYF